The next 21 T cell receptor beta chains were all read from a single sample in a study of cytomegalovirus exposure and HLA in healthy donors. PCR involved 60 Vbeta and 13 Jbeta primers. The method was immunoSEQ multiplex PCR; TCRdb's version includes in-frame clones alone and lacks a portion of them. The sample table sets out some 76,000 clones. What was sequenced was PBMCs. The receptors were sampled from a female donor in good health and CMV-seropositive.

The V and J genes are TRBV30 and TRBJ1-4; no clear D. Germline assignment: CDR1 GTSNPN and CDR2 SVGIG (reference sequence). The CDR3 loop spans 18 amino acids. V lost 2 bases to trimming and J lost 5 bases, with 24 bases between them. The CDR3 region is CAWSPDVERGSGNEKLFF. CDR3 DNA sequence: TGTGCCTGGAGTCCCGACGTTGAACGAGGGTCGGGAAATGAAAAACTGTTTTTT.

The V gene is TRBV15, the J gene TRBJ2-1; D is unresolved. Between the trimmed V and J ends, which lost 6 bases and 4 bases, there was a span of 7 bases. CDR1 and CDR2 (germline): LNHNV, YYDKDF (reference sequence). This CDR3 comprises 12 residues. The chain's CDR3 is CATRRQYNEQFF. CDR3 nucleotide sequence: TGTGCCACCAGAAGACAATACAATGAGCAGTTCTTC.

The gene calls are TRBV18 and TRBJ2-5; D may be TRBD1 (7 bases). CDR1 KGHSH and CDR2 LQKENI come from the germline V gene. Trimming removed 6 bases from V and 4 bases from J, with 15 bases in between. The length of the CDR3 is 14 residues. The DNA for the CDR3 is TGTGCCAGCTCCACCAGCCAGGGGGGAGAGACCCAGTACTTC. Protein product: CASSTSQGGETQYF.

The genes are TRBV10-3 and TRBJ2-7; D unresolved. The germline V gene encodes CDR1 ENHRY and CDR2 SYGVKD. The CDR3 has 14 residues. The ends were cut back, 3 bases at V and 3 bases at J, with 12 bases in the middle. CDR3 sequence reads: CAISESGTDYEQYF. In DNA form, the CDR3 reads TGTGCCATCAGTGAATCCGGAACAGACTACGAGCAGTACTTC.

The chain couples TRBV28 to TRBJ2-5; D unresolved. The CDR3 sequence is 12 residues long. CDR1 and CDR2 from the germline V gene are MDHEN and SYDVKM. V lost 4 bases to trimming and J lost 5 bases, with 8 bases between them. The CDR3 nucleotides read TGTGCCAGCAGTTGGGTACAGGAGACCCAGTACTTC. Translating gives CASSWVQETQYF.

The genes are TRBV6-9 and TRBJ2-7; no firm D call. V gave up 8 bases and J gave up 0 bases, with 5 bases separating them. Germline V gene lookup returns CDR1 MNHGY and CDR2 SVAAGI. This CDR3 contains 11 residues. The CDR3 nucleotides are TGTGCCAGCCGGTTCTCCTACGAGCAGTACTTC. Translating gives CASRFSYEQYF.

The chain employs TRBV9 and TRBJ2-3; 8 bases are shared with TRBD2. The V gene end was trimmed by 0 bases and the J gene end by 2 bases; junction bases not matched to a gene: 5. Germline CDR1 reads SGDLS; CDR2 reads YYNGEE. The CDR3 consists of 16 residues. For the CDR3, the DNA is TGTGCCAGCAGCGTAGCCGGGGGGGCTACCACAGATACGCAGTATTTT. Protein product: CASSVAGGATTDTQYF.

V and J are TRBV9 and TRBJ1-1; TRBD1 is a possible D gene (5 bases). The CDR3 totals 19 residues. Trimming stripped 3 bases from V and 0 bases from J, with 24 bases between. CDR1 and CDR2 (germline): SGDLS, YYNGEE. The CDR3 region is CASSGGPGNRLLLNTEAFF. The CDR3, as DNA: TGTGCCAGCAGCGGCGGACCGGGTAACAGGCTTCTTCTGAACACTGAAGCTTTCTTT.

The chain uses TRBV4-1 and TRBJ2-1, with TRBD2 identical over 10 bases. The V gene end was trimmed by 3 bases and the J gene end by 5 bases; junction bases not matched to a gene: 13. CDR1 MGHRA and CDR2 YSYEKL come from the germline V gene. The CDR3 spans 18 residues. CDR3 in DNA: TGCGCCAGCAGCCACCAGCCTATAGCGGGGGGCAGCGACAATGAGCAGTTCTTC. Its protein product is CASSHQPIAGGSDNEQFF.

The chain combines TRBV6-1 with TRBJ1-2; 8 bases map to TRBD1. V trimming: 6 bases; J trimming: 8 bases; junction bases outside the gene matches: 11. Germline-derived CDR1 and CDR2 are MNHNS and SASEGT. This CDR3 has 14 residues. CDR3 residues: CASRSLTGAGGYTF. CDR3 DNA sequence: TGTGCCAGCAGGTCCTTGACAGGGGCGGGGGGCTACACCTTC.

V is TRBV5-1 and J is TRBJ2-7, with 7 positions matching TRBD1. The ends lost 4 bases at V and 5 bases at J; junction bases unmatched: 9. The CDR3 covers 14 residues. Germline CDR1 SGHRS, CDR2 YFSETQ. CDR3 residues: CASSPQTGTHEQYF. For the CDR3, the DNA is TGCGCCAGCAGCCCTCAGACAGGGACCCACGAGCAGTACTTC.

The gene calls are TRBV7-6 and TRBJ2-7, with a weak D call TRBD2 (6 bases). This CDR3 comprises 14 residues. Trimming took 5 bases from V and 2 from J, leaving 13 bases between them. Germline V lookup: CDR1 SGHVS, CDR2 FNYEAQ. CDR3 protein: CASSPGLYAYEQYF. CDR3 sequence (DNA): TGTGCCAGCAGCCCGGGACTTTACGCCTACGAGCAGTACTTC.

The chain recombines TRBV19 with TRBJ2-2; 10 bases are shared with TRBD2. The germline CDR1 and CDR2 sequences are LNHDA and SQIVND (reference sequence). This CDR3 is built from 15 residues. The J segment lost 6 bases and the V segment lost 4 bases, leaving 5 bases of the junction unmatched. The CDR3 loop reads CASSTSGGIPGELFF. As DNA, the CDR3 is TGTGCCAGTAGTACTAGCGGGGGAATCCCCGGGGAGCTGTTTTTT. The whole variable domain, remainder taken from reference TRBV19 and TRBJ2-2, is DGGITQSPKYLFRKEGQNVTLSCEQNLNHDAMYWYRQDPGQGLRLIYYSQIVNDFQKGDIAEGYSVSREKKESFPLTVTSAQKNPTAFYLCASSTSGGIPGELFFGEGSRLTVL.

In the case of this clone: A junction boundary mismatches the germline segment, possibly from a read error. V is TRBV30 and J is TRBJ2-7, with D possibly TRBD2 on 6 matching bases. The germline V gene encodes CDR1 GTSNPN and CDR2 SVGIG (reference sequence). This CDR3 has 15 amino acids. The CDR3 here is CAGSVQQDYSYEQYF. The CDR3 DNA follows: TGTGCCGGGAGTGTACAGCAGGACTACTCCTACGAGCAGTACTTC.

The chain employs TRBV27 and TRBJ1-1; D might be TRBD1 (6 bases). This CDR3 is 14 amino acids long. Trimming took off 4 bases at V and 5 bases at J, with 14 bases between the two ends. Germline V gene lookup returns CDR1 MNHEY and CDR2 SMNVEV (reference sequence). The CDR3 nucleotides read TGTGCCAGCAGTTCCCCTCTAAGGGGGACTGAAGCTTTCTTT. It yields the protein CASSSPLRGTEAFF.

The rearrangement joins TRBV27 to TRBJ2-5, with 8 bases fitting TRBD2. The CDR3 runs 14 residues. J gave up 1 base and V 6 bases, and 4 bases lay outside the gene matches. The germline gives CDR1 MNHEY, CDR2 SMNVEV (reference sequence). CDR3 region: CASSEGLGQETQYF. CDR3 sequence (DNA): TGTGCCAGCAGCGAGGGACTAGGCCAAGAGACCCAGTACTTC.

The V and J genes are TRBV11-2 and TRBJ2-7, with a possible D match to TRBD1 (5 bases). Per germline, CDR1 SGHAT and CDR2 FQNNGV. Trimming cost V 1 base and J 2 bases, with 12 bases left between them. The CDR3 extends over 15 amino acids. CDR3 amino acids: CASSLGVGAPYEQYF. The CDR3 region has the DNA TGTGCCAGCAGCTTAGGTGTAGGGGCCCCCTACGAGCAGTACTTC.

The rearrangement links TRBV7-2 to TRBJ1-5, with D hard to call. This CDR3 spans 16 amino acids. The germline V gene has CDR1 SGHTA and CDR2 FQGNSA. V was pared by 5 bases and J by 3 bases, with 17 bases between. Here the CDR3 reads CASSQYPRRANQPQHF. CDR3 DNA sequence: TGTGCCAGCAGCCAGTACCCAAGGAGGGCCAATCAGCCCCAGCATTTT.

The V call is TRBV27, the J call TRBJ2-4; 8 nucleotides match TRBD1. Germline trimming cut 5 bases from V and 4 bases from J; bases unmatched to any gene: 13. Germline V gene data show CDR1 as MNHEY and CDR2 as SMNVEV (reference sequence). This CDR3 region has 17 residues. Here the CDR3 reads CASSPIPGTGSKNIQYF. As DNA, the CDR3 is TGTGCCAGCAGTCCAATTCCCGGGACAGGATCAAAAAACATTCAGTACTTC.

The CDR3 coding sequence is TGTGCCCGCGGACTAGCGACTTCGGGTCCAGATACGCAGTATTTT. Its translation is CARGLATSGPDTQYF. The genes are TRBV30 and TRBJ2-3; 9 bases are a match to TRBD2. The CDR3 spans 15 residues. Per germline, CDR1 GTSNPN and CDR2 SVGIG (reference sequence). The ends lost 8 bases at V and 4 bases at J; junction bases unmatched: 13.

The chain recombines TRBV5-8 with TRBJ1-6; D might be TRBD1 (5 bases). Looked up from germline, CDR1 is SGHTS and CDR2 is YDEGEE. The CDR3 is made up of 14 amino acids. V lost 4 bases and J 7 bases, leaving 12 bases between the germline ends. The CDR3 reads CASSAREGNSPLHF. DNA for the CDR3: TGTGCCAGCAGCGCCAGGGAGGGGAATTCACCCCTCCACTTT.